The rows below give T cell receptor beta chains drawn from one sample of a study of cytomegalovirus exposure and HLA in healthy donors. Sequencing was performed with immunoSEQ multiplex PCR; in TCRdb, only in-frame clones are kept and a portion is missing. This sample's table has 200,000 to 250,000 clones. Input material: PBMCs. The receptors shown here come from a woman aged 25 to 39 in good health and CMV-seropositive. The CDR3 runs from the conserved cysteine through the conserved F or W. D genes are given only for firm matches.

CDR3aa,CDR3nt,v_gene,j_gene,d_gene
CASRSRVSEAFF,TGTGCCAGCAGGTCCAGGGTTTCTGAAGCTTTCTTT,TRBV6-5,TRBJ1-1,.
CASSGGQGETQYF,TGTGCCAGCAGCGGGGGACAGGGAGAGACCCAGTACTTC,TRBV9,TRBJ2-5,TRBD1
CAIQPTRGQGHDGYTF,TGTGCCATTCAACCAACCCGGGGACAGGGGCACGATGGCTACACCTTC,TRBV10-3,TRBJ1-2,TRBD1
CGLGLAGGPTYNEQFF,TGCGGTTTGGGACTAGCGGGGGGGCCTACCTACAATGAGCAGTTCTTC,TRBV29-1,TRBJ2-1,TRBD2
CASSYLAVYGYTF,TGTGCCAGCAGTTACCTGGCCGTCTATGGCTACACCTTC,TRBV28,TRBJ1-2,.
CASSPGTSGGGETQYF,TGTGCCAGCAGCCCGGGGACTAGCGGGGGGGGTGAGACCCAGTACTTC,TRBV7-6,TRBJ2-5,TRBD2
CASRGSGVHSPLHF,TGTGCCAGCAGGGGATCAGGGGTACATTCACCCCTCCACTTT,TRBV6-5,TRBJ1-6,.
CSVAGRTYEQYF,TGCAGCGTGGCCGGGAGAACCTACGAGCAGTACTTC,TRBV29-1,TRBJ2-7,.
CASSTGHLNQPQHF,TGTGCCAGCAGCACAGGACACCTTAATCAGCCCCAGCATTTT,TRBV7-9,TRBJ1-5,.
CASSYSSERGYNEQFF,TGTGCCAGCAGTTACTCTAGCGAGCGGGGCTACAATGAGCAGTTCTTC,TRBV6-5,TRBJ2-1,TRBD2
CASSLGPSGGSDTQYF,TGTGCCAGCAGCTTAGGCCCTAGCGGGGGGTCAGATACGCAGTATTTT,TRBV13,TRBJ2-3,TRBD2
CASSEVGLVGMNTEAFF,TGTGCCAGCAGTGAAGTCGGGCTAGTCGGGATGAACACTGAAGCTTTCTTT,TRBV13,TRBJ1-1,.
CASSLAAATPLPQHF,TGTGCCAGCAGCTTAGCGGCGGCAACACCCTTGCCCCAGCATTTT,TRBV7-2,TRBJ1-5,.
CASSSTTGVEKLFF,TGTGCCAGCAGTTCCACGACAGGGGTTGAAAAACTGTTTTTT,TRBV6-5,TRBJ1-4,TRBD1
CASRGQIYEQYF,TGCGCCAGCAGGGGACAAATCTACGAGCAGTACTTC,TRBV10-2,TRBJ2-7,.
CASMTGGAGTGELFF,TGTGCCAGCATGACAGGGGGGGCGGGCACCGGGGAGCTGTTTTTT,TRBV6-5,TRBJ2-2,TRBD1
CASSRTGVLDEQFF,TGCGCCAGCAGCAGAACAGGGGTTTTGGATGAGCAGTTCTTC,TRBV5-1,TRBJ2-1,TRBD1
CATSTGTGIFSGNTIYF,TGTGCCACCAGCACAGGGACAGGGATATTCTCTGGAAACACCATATATTTT,TRBV15,TRBJ1-3,TRBD1
CASSVDMAGEHNEQFF,TGTGCCAGCAGCGTAGATATGGCAGGGGAGCACAATGAGCAGTTCTTC,TRBV9,TRBJ2-1,.
CASRVAGGYTDTQYF,TGTGCCAGCAGGGTAGCGGGGGGGTACACAGATACGCAGTATTTT,TRBV7-9,TRBJ2-3,TRBD2
CSVEAVESYEQYF,TGCAGCGTTGAAGCAGTGGAGAGCTACGAGCAGTACTTC,TRBV29-1,TRBJ2-7,.
CASLILGQNEKLFF,TGTGCCAGCCTTATATTAGGACAGAACGAAAAACTGTTTTTT,TRBV2,TRBJ1-4,.
CASSLVGTGLEKLFF,TGTGCCAGCAGCTTAGTCGGGACAGGGTTGGAAAAACTGTTTTTT,TRBV11-2,TRBJ1-4,TRBD1
CASSPPGGADTQYF,TGTGCCAGCTCACCACCGGGGGGGGCAGATACGCAGTATTTT,TRBV18,TRBJ2-3,TRBD2
CASSVGRGDTQYF,TGTGCCAGCAGCGTAGGTCGGGGAGATACGCAGTATTTT,TRBV9,TRBJ2-3,.
CASSVGVRGSYNEQFF,TGTGCCAGCAGCGTTGGAGTCAGGGGGTCCTACAATGAGCAGTTCTTC,TRBV9,TRBJ2-1,TRBD1
CSVEVRGRGNTIYF,TGCAGCGTTGAAGTCAGGGGTAGAGGAAACACCATATATTTT,TRBV29-1,TRBJ1-3,.
CASSEFGGVGEKLFF,TGTGCCAGCAGTGAATTTGGGGGCGTAGGGGAAAAACTGTTTTTT,TRBV25-1,TRBJ1-4,.
CASSSVTGGYGYTF,TGCGCCAGCAGTTCTGTCACAGGGGGCTATGGCTACACCTTC,TRBV5-1,TRBJ1-2,TRBD1
CASSLQTGGVYNEQFF,TGTGCCAGCAGCCTGCAGACAGGGGGCGTCTACAATGAGCAGTTCTTC,TRBV5-4,TRBJ2-1,TRBD1
CAISRAGGAQNTEAFF,TGTGCCATCAGTCGTGCGGGGGGCGCCCAGAACACTGAAGCTTTCTTT,TRBV10-3,TRBJ1-1,.
CASSPLYNRGNTEAFF,TGTGCCAGCTCACCACTGTATAACAGGGGAAACACTGAAGCTTTCTTT,TRBV18,TRBJ1-1,TRBD1
CASSLGTGAYEQYF,TGTGCCAGCAGTTTAGGGACAGGGGCCTACGAGCAGTACTTC,TRBV27,TRBJ2-7,TRBD1
CAISGLTSGRTDTQYF,TGTGCCATCAGTGGATTGACTAGCGGTCGCACAGATACGCAGTATTTT,TRBV10-3,TRBJ2-3,TRBD2
CAISEGLLYEQYF,TGTGCCATCAGTGAGGGACTCCTCTACGAGCAGTACTTC,TRBV10-3,TRBJ2-7,.
CASSIGGFISYEQYF,TGTGCCAGTAGTATTGGGGGCTTCATCTCCTACGAGCAGTACTTC,TRBV19,TRBJ2-7,.
CASSLAGQGNEKLFF,TGTGCCAGCAGCTTAGCGGGACAGGGGAATGAAAAACTGTTTTTT,TRBV5-4,TRBJ1-4,TRBD1
CASSPNTGRQPQHF,TGTGCCAGCAGCCCTAATACAGGGCGGCAGCCCCAGCATTTT,TRBV11-2,TRBJ1-5,.
CASSSAMGTRYNEQFF,TGTGCCAGCAGCTCCGCGATGGGCACTCGCTACAATGAGCAGTTCTTC,TRBV7-2,TRBJ2-1,.
CASSSILAVTGELFF,TGTGCCAGCAGTTCAATACTAGCGGTCACCGGGGAGCTGTTTTTT,TRBV28,TRBJ2-2,TRBD2
CASSWGGRGTGELFF,TGTGCCAGCAGCTGGGGGGGGCGAGGCACCGGGGAGCTGTTTTTT,TRBV27,TRBJ2-2,.
CASSEAGRGQIRGYTF,TGTGCCAGCAGTGAAGCCGGCAGGGGGCAAATCAGAGGCTACACCTTC,TRBV2,TRBJ1-2,TRBD1